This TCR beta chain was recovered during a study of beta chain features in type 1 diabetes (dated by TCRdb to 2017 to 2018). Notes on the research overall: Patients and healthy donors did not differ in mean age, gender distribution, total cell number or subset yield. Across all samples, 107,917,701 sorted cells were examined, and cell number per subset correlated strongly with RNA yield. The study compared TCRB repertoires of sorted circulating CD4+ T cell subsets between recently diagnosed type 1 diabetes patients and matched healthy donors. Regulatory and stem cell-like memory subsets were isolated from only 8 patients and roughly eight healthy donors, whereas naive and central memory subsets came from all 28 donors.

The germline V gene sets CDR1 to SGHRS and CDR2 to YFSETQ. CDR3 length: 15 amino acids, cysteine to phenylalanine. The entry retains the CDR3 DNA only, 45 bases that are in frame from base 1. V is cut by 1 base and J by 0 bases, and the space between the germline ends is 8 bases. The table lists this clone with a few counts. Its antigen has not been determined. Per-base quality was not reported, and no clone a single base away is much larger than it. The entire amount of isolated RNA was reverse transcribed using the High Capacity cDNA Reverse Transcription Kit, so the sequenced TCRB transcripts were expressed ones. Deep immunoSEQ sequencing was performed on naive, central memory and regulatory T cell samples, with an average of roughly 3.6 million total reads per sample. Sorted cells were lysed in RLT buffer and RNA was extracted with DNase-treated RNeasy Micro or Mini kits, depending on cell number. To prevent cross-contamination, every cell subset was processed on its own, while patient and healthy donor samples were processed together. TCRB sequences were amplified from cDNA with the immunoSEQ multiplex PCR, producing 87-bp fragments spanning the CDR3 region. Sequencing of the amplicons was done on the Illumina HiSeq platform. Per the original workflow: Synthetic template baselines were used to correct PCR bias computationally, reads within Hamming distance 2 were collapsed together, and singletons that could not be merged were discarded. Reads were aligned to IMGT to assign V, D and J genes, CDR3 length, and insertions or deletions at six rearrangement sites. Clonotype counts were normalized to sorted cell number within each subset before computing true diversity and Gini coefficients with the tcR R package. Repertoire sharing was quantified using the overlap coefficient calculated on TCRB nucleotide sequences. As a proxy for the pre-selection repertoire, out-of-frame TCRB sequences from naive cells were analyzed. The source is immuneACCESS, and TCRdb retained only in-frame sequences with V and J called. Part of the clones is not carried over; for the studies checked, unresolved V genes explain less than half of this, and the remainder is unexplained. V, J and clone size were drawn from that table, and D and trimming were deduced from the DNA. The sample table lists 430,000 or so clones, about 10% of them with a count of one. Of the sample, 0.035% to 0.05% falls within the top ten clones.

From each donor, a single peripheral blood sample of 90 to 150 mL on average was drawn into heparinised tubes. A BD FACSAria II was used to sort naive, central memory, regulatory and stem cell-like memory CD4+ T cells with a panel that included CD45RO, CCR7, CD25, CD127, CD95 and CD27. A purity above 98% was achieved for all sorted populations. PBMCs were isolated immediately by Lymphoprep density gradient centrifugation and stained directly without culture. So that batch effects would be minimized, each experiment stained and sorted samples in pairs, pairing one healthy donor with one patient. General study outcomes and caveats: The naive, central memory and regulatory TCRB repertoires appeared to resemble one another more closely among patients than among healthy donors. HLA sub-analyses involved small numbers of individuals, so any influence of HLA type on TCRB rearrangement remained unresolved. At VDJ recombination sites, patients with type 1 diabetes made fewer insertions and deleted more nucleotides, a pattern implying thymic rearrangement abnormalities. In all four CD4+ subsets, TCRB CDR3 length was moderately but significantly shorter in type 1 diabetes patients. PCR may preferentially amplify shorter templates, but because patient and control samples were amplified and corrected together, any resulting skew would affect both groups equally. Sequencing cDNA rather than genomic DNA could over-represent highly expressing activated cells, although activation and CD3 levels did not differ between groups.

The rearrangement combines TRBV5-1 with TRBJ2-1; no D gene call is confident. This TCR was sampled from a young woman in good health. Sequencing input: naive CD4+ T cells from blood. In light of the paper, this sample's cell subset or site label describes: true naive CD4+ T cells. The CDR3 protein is CASSLRSGSYNEQFF. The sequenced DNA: TGCGCCAGCAGCTTGAGGTCGGGCTCCTACAATGAGCAGTTCTTC.